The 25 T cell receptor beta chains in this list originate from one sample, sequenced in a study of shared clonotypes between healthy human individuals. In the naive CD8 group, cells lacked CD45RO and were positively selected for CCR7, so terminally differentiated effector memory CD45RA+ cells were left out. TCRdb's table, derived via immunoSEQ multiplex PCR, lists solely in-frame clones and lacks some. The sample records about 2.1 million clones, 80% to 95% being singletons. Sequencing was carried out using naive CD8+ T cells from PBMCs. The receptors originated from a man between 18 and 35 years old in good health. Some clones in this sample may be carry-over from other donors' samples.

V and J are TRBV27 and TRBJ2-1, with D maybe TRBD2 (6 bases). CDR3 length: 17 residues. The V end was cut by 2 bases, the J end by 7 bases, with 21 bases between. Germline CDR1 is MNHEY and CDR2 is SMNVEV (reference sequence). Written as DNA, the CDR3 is TGTGCCAGCAGTTTAGGTAGCGGTTTCATCACACGGAATGAGCAGTTCTTC. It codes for CASSLGSGFITRNEQFF.

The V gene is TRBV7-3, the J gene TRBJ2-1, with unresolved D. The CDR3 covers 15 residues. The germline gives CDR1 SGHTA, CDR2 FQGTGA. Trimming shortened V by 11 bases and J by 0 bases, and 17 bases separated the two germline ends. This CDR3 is CAQSRYPSSYNEQFF. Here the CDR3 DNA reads TGTGCCCAATCTAGATACCCGAGCTCCTACAATGAGCAGTTCTTC.

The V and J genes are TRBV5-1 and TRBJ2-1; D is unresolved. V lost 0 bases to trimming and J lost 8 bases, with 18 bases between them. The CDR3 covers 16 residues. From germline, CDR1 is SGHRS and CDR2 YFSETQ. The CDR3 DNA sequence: TGCGCCAGCAGCTTGGGGCGGCCTATCACTGGCCATGAGCAGTTCTTC. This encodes CASSLGRPITGHEQFF.

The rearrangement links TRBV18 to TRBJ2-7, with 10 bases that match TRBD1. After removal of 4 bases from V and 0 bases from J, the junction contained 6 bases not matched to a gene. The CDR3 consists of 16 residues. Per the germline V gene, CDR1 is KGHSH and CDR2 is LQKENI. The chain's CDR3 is CASSRRDRGSSYEQYF. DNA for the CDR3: TGTGCCAGCTCACGACGGGACAGGGGAAGCTCCTACGAGCAGTACTTC. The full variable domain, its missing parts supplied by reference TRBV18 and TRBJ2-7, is NAGVMQNPRHLVRRRGQEARLRCSPMKGHSHVYWYRQLPEEGLKFMVYLQKENIIDESGMPKERFSAEFPKEGPSILRIQQVVRGDSAAYFCASSRRDRGSSYEQYFGPGTRLTVT.

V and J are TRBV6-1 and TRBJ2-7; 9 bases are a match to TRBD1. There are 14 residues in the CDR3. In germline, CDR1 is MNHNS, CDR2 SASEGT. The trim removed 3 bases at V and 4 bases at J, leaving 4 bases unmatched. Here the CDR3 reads CASSDWTGVYEQYF. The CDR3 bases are TGTGCCAGCAGTGATTGGACAGGGGTTTACGAGCAGTACTTC.

CDR3 in DNA: TGTGCCAGCAGTTTACGAGGGGGACCGCCCTACGAGCAGTACTTC. It codes for CASSLRGGPPYEQYF. This chain joins TRBV28 and TRBJ2-7; the D gene is possibly TRBD1 (6 bases). Trimming left V 2 bases short and J 2 bases short, with 13 bases between. The CDR3 is made up of 15 amino acids. CDR1 MDHEN and CDR2 SYDVKM come from the germline V gene.

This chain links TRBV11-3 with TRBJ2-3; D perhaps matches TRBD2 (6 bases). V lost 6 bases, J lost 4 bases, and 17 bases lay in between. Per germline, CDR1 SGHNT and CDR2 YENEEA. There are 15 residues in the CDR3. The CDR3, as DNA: TGTGCCAGCAGTTCCATAGCGGAGGAGTCAGATACGCAGTATTTT. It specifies CASSSIAEESDTQYF.

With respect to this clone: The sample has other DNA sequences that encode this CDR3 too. The CDR3 region is CASSVAGDFSYEQYF. The CDR3 DNA reads as TGTGCCAGCAGCGTAGCAGGAGACTTCTCCTACGAGCAGTACTTC. The V gene is TRBV9, the J gene TRBJ2-7; no clear D. Trimming took 0 bases from V and 0 from J, leaving 10 bases between them. The CDR3 extends over 15 amino acids. In germline, CDR1 is SGDLS, CDR2 YYNGEE.

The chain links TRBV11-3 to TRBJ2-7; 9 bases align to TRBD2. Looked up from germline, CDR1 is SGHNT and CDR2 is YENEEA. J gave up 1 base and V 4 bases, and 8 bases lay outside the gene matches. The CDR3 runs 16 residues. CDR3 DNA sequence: TGTGCCAGCAGCTCTAAGGGGACTAGCAATTCCTACGAGCAGTACTTC. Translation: CASSSKGTSNSYEQYF. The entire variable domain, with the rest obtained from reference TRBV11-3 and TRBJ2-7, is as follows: EAGVVQSPRYKIIEKKQPVAFWCNPISGHNTLYWYLQNLGQGPELLIRYENEEAVDDSQLPKDRFSAERLKGVDSTLKIQPAELGDSAVYLCASSSKGTSNSYEQYFGPGTRLTVT.

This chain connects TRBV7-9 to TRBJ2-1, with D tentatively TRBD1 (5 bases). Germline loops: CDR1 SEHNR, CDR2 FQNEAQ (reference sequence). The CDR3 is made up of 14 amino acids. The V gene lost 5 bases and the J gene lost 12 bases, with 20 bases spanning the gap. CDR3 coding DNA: TGTGCCAGCAGCGAAGGCCCAGGGCCGCTCGTGCAGTTCTTC. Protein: CASSEGPGPLVQFF.

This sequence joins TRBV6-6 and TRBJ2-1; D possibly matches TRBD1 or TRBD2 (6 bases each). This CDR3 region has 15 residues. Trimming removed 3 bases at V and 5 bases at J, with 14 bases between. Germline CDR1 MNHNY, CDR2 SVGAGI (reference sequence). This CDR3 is CASSYFEEGDNEQFF. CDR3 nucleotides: TGTGCCAGCAGTTATTTTGAGGAGGGGGACAATGAGCAGTTCTTC.

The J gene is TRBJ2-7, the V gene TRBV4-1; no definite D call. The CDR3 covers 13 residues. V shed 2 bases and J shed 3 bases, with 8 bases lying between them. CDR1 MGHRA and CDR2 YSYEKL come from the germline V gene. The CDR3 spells CASSQYRDYEQYF. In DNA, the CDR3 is TGCGCCAGCAGCCAATACAGAGACTACGAGCAGTACTTC.

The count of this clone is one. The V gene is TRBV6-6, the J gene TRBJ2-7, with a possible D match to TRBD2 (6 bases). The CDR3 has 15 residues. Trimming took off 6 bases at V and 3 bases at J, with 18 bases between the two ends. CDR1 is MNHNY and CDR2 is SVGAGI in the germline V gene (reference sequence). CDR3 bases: TGTGCCAGCAGATCGGGGCGGGGCGAACTCTACGAGCAGTACTTC. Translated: CASRSGRGELYEQYF.

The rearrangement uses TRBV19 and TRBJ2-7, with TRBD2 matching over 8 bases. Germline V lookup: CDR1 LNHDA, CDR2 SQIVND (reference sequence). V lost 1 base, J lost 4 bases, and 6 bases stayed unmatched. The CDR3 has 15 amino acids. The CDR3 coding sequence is TGTGCCAGTAGTATAGTGAGCGGGAGAATTTACGAGCAGTACTTC. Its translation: CASSIVSGRIYEQYF. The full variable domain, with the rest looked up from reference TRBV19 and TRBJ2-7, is DGGITQSPKYLFRKEGQNVTLSCEQNLNHDAMYWYRQDPGQGLRLIYYSQIVNDFQKGDIAEGYSVSREKKESFPLTVTSAQKNPTAFYLCASSIVSGRIYEQYFGPGTRLTVT.

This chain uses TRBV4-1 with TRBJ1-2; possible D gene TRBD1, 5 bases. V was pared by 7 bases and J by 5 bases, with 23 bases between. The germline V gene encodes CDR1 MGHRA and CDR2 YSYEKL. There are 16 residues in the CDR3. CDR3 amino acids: CASKGSGGWEAYGYTF. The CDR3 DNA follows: TGCGCCAGCAAGGGGTCGGGAGGGTGGGAGGCATATGGCTACACCTTC.

The CDR3 is CASRSAGGTYEQYF. For the CDR3, the DNA is TGTGCCAGCAGGTCCGCGGGCGGAACCTACGAGCAGTACTTC. J is TRBJ2-7 and V is TRBV28; D is possibly TRBD2 (5 bases). The CDR3 runs 14 residues. In germline, CDR1 is MDHEN, CDR2 SYDVKM. V lost 6 bases and J lost 2, with 14 bases in between.

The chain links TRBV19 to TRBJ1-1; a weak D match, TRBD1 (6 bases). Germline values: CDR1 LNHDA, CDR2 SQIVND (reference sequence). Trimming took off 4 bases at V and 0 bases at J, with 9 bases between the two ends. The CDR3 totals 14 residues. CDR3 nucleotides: TGTGCCAGTAGTACGGGACACTTGAACACTGAAGCTTTCTTT. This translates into CASSTGHLNTEAFF.

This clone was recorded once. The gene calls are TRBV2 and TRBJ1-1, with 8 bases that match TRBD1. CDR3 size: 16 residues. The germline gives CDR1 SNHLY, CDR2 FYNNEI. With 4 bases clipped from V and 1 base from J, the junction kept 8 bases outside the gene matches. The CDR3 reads CASSGGRGPPNTEAFF. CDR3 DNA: TGTGCCAGCAGTGGGGGCAGGGGGCCCCCGAACACTGAAGCTTTCTTT.

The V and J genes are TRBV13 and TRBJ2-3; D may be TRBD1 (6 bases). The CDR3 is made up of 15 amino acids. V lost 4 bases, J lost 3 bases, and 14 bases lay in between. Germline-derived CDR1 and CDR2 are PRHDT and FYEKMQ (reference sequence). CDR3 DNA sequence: TGTGCCAGCAGCTCAGGGGTACATCGTACAGATACGCAGTATTTT. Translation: CASSSGVHRTDTQYF.

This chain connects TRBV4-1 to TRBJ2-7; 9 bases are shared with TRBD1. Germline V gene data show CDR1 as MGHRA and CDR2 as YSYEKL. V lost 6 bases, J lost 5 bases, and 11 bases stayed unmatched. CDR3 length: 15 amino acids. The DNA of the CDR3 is TGCGCCAGCAGTCGAGTCGGGGACAGGGCCCACGAGCAGTACTTC. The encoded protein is CASSRVGDRAHEQYF.

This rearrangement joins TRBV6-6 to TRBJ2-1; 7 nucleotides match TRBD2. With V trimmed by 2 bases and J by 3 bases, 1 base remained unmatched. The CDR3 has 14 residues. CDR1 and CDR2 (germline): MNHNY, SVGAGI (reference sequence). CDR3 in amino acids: CASSYAGVYNEQFF. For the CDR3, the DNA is TGTGCCAGCAGTTACGCGGGAGTCTACAATGAGCAGTTCTTC.

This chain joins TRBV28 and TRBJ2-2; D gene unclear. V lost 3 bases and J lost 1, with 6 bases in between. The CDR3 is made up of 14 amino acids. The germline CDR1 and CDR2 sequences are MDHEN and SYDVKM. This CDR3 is CASSFAQNTGELFF. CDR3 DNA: TGTGCCAGCAGTTTTGCCCAGAACACCGGGGAGCTGTTTTTT.

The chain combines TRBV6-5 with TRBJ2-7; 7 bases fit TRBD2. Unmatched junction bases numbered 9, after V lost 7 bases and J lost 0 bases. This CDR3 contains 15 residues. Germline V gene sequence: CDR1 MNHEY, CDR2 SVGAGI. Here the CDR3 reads CASTPGRDTSYEQYF. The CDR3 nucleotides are TGTGCCAGCACCCCAGGGAGGGATACCTCCTACGAGCAGTACTTC.

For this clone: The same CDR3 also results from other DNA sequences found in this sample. The CDR3 is CASSETGPYEQYF. For the CDR3, the DNA is TGCGCCAGCAGTGAGACAGGTCCGTACGAGCAGTACTTC. V is TRBV10-2 and J is TRBJ2-7; D is perhaps TRBD1 (5 bases). CDR3 length equals 13 residues. V dropped 2 bases and J dropped 4 bases, with 9 bases sitting between them. The germline V gene encodes CDR1 WSHSY and CDR2 SAAADI.

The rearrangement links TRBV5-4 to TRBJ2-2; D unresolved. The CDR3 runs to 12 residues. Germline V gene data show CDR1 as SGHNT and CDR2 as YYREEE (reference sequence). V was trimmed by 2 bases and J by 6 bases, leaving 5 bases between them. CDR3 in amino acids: CASSFFPGELFF. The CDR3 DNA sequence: TGTGCCAGCAGCTTCTTTCCCGGGGAGCTGTTTTTT.